This record covers a single TCR beta chain. Its antigen is not identified. It was with 60 Vbeta and 13 Jbeta primers that the PCR ran. Profiled with immunoSEQ multiplex PCR; TCRdb holds only in-frame clones, not every one. The sample records about 120,000 clones, about 81% being singletons. The CDR3 spans 14 residues. V was trimmed by 1 base and J by 6 bases, leaving 16 bases between them. The germline V gene has CDR1 SQVTM and CDR2 ANQGSEA. This record comes from a study of cytomegalovirus exposure and HLA in healthy donors. Regarding the study as a whole: Listed as cytomegalovirus-associated were 164 TCR beta chains. Most TCRs appeared rarely, but some public TCRs recurred in many donors.

This clonotype was sampled from a woman between 50 and 59 years old in good health and CMV-seropositive. The rearrangement joins TRBV29-1 to TRBJ2-7, with D tentatively TRBD1 (6 bases). The sequenced material came from PBMCs. The CDR3 nucleotides read TGCAGCGTTGAAGGAACAGGGAGAGCCCTCGAGCAGTACTTC. Translated: CSVEGTGRALEQYF.